These T cell receptor beta chains were read from a single sample in a study of blood T cell repertoires in COVID-19. The data were produced by immunoSEQ multiplex PCR, yet TCRdb's version contains in-frame clones alone and is incomplete. The sample contains 85,000 to 130,000 clones, roughly 92% of which appear only once. The specimen sequenced was peripheral blood. These receptors were taken from a man between 65 and 85 years old with acute or convalescent COVID-19. Both conserved end residues are part of each CDR3. Fields, in order: V gene, clone size, J gene, CDR3 protein. Clone size is stated in some rows and not others, as once, few, many or a class when expanded.

>TRBV7-2|few|TRBJ1-1
CASSFGTGANTEAFF
>TRBV6-4|NA|TRBJ2-3
CASSPGLVVGNTDTQYF
>TRBV4-1|NA|TRBJ1-1
CASSQVGGAGAFF
>TRBV5-4|NA|TRBJ2-5
CASSTPGQGARETQYF
>TRBV18|NA|TRBJ1-5
CASSPPGGSQPQHF
>TRBV2|NA|TRBJ2-3
CASGSRPSGSWDTQYF
>TRBV29-1|NA|TRBJ1-2
CSVDRGYGYTF
>TRBV28|once|TRBJ1-6
CASSPQGANSPLHF
>TRBV27|NA|TRBJ1-5
CASRGAGAGNQPQHF
>TRBV6-6|NA|TRBJ2-3
CASMTGFSTDTQYF
>TRBV6-5|NA|TRBJ2-7
CASSYGHWGAYEQYF
>TRBV5-4|NA|TRBJ1-5
CASSLVGEGQPQHF
>TRBV4-2|NA|TRBJ1-5
CASSQEGGARGRQPQHF
>TRBV10-2|NA|TRBJ2-1
CASRVGSSGGNEQFF
>TRBV24-1|NA|TRBJ1-2
CATSLTGDSNYGYTF
>TRBV7-8|NA|TRBJ2-7
CASSLAIRTLPLDEQYF
>TRBV18|NA|TRBJ2-3
CASSRVVLLGSALPGGRDTQYF
>TRBV11-3|NA|TRBJ1-1
CASSLGIRGGTEAFF
>TRBV6-6|once|TRBJ2-7
CASSRGTGGSEQYF
>TRBV4-1|NA|TRBJ2-7
CASSQDPSSYEQYF
>TRBV13|NA|TRBJ2-3
CASSFSGGTTDTQYF
>TRBV7-2|NA|TRBJ1-3
CASSPGTARNTIYF
>TRBV5-1|many|TRBJ1-2
CASSLGTGRPNYGYTF
>TRBV4-1|NA|TRBJ1-2
CASSQDRSGELGYGYTF
>TRBV6-5|NA|TRBJ2-1
CASSPWGGRADEQFF
>TRBV19|NA|TRBJ1-2
CASSIHGTDDGYTF
>TRBV4-1|NA|TRBJ2-1
CASSQEELGYEQFF
>TRBV10-3|NA|TRBJ2-1
CATGTSGGQSNEQFF
>TRBV18|NA|TRBJ1-5
CASRPGGDQPQHF
>TRBV5-4|NA|TRBJ2-7
CASSLGGELDYEQYF
>TRBV11-2|NA|TRBJ2-3
CASSTGLAPDTQYF
>TRBV29-1|NA|TRBJ2-2
CSVAFAGVTGELFF
>TRBV12-3/TRBV12-4|NA|TRBJ1-1
CASRQGDTEAFF
>TRBV11-2|NA|TRBJ1-6
CASSVTGQGESPLHF
>TRBV13|NA|TRBJ2-4
CASSLATGQGKNIQYF
>TRBV29-1|NA|TRBJ1-3
CSVVTGSGNTIYF
>TRBV28|NA|TRBJ1-5
CASTTGTAWWYF
>TRBV3-1/TRBV3-2|few|TRBJ1-2
CASSSQGNGYTF
>TRBV11-2|NA|TRBJ2-1
CASSPQGHFNEQFF
>TRBV29-1|NA|TRBJ1-2
CSVDPRENYGYTF
>TRBV18|NA|TRBJ2-5
CASSPRDSISYF
>TRBV5-1|NA|TRBJ2-7
CASSPPGTTYEQYF
>TRBV6-6|NA|TRBJ1-2
CASTRGDSPLIYGYTF
>TRBV13|NA|TRBJ1-5
CASSLGRQPQHF
>TRBV2|NA|TRBJ1-1
CASSGDRAPFF
>TRBV6-2/TRBV6-3|NA|TRBJ2-1
CASSINNEQFF
>TRBV19|NA|TRBJ1-4
CASSNRGSGEKLFF
>TRBV10-1|NA|TRBJ1-2
CASSESARGYGYTF
>TRBV10-3|NA|TRBJ1-1
CAISGGQANTEAFF
>TRBV2|NA|TRBJ1-1
CASSDGTGGNTEAFF
>TRBV5-1|NA|TRBJ2-2
CASSLGLAGADGELFF
>TRBV6-1|NA|TRBJ2-7
CASRGDRSSYEQYF